The present T cell receptor beta chain was sequenced within a study of Ad26.COV2.S vaccination and SARS-CoV-2 variants. Overall study findings and caveats: It was found that vaccine and placebo recipients had similar non-spike TCR breadth. There was reportedly substantial breadth in spike-specific CD8+ and CD4+ T cell responses after vaccination.

On this clone: Its target is unknown.

The CDR3 contains 16 residues. CDR1 and CDR2 from the germline V gene are LGHDT and YNNKEL (reference sequence). V shed 4 bases, J shed 13 bases, and the junction held 19 bases outside the gene matches. Only in-frame clones appear in the TCRdb table, and some are missing; sequencing was by immunoSEQ multiplex PCR. The table lists approximately 400,000 clones, about 92% of them singletons, with roughly 3.9% in the top ten. The sequence derives from a human donor who had recovered from COVID-19. The rearrangement uses TRBV3-1 (or the pseudogene TRBV3-2) and TRBJ1-1; 9 bases agree with TRBD1. The source was peripheral blood, collected after recovery from COVID-19. The CDR3 DNA reads TGTGCCAGCAGCCCATTCTCCGGGACAGGGAAGTCCGGTATTTTCTTT. As protein: CASSPFSGTGKSGIFF.